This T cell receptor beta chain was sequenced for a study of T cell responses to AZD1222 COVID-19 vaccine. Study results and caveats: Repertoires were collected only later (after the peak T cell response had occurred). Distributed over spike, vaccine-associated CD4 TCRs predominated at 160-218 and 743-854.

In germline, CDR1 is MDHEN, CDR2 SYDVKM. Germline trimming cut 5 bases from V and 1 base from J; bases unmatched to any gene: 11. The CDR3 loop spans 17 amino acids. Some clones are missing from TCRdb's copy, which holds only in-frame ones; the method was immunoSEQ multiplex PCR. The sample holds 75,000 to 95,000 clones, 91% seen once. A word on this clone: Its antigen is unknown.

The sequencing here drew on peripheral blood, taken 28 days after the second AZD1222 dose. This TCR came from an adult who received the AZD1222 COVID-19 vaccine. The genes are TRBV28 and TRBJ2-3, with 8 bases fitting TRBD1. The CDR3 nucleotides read TGTGCCAGCAGTGCCCATCCAGGGGGCGAAGGCACAGATACGCAGTATTTT. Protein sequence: CASSAHPGGEGTDTQYF.